Listed here is a single T cell receptor beta chain. The antigen is not known. From germline, CDR1 is MDHEN and CDR2 SYDVKM. Losses at the gene ends were 6 bases for V and 9 bases for J; bases not matched to a gene: 8. The CDR3 has 14 residues. This record belongs to a study of shared clonotypes between healthy human individuals. Findings of the study overall: Of the naive CD4 clonotypes, roughly 5.5% were shared across a few donors. Memory subsets generally showed lower estimated richness than naive subsets.

Every subset had its genomic DNA shared out evenly among several immunoSEQ plates. TCRdb's copy holds only in-frame clones and misses some; the assay was immunoSEQ multiplex PCR. The table records about 92,000 clones, over 60% of them present only once. The chain joins TRBV28 to TRBJ1-2; TRBD1 matches 12 bases. This receptor was identified in a man between 25 and 39 years old in good health. Sequenced material: memory CD8+ T cells sorted from blood. Subset indicated: CD45RO+ cells pooled with CCR7-negative TemRA cells. The CDR3 DNA sequence: TGTGCCAGCAGCCTGTCTGGGACAGGGGGCCGCTACACCTTC. This encodes CASSLSGTGGRYTF.